This is a list of T cell receptor beta chains from one sample in a study of T cell repertoires in cytomegalovirus infection. TCRdb recomputed calls from the reads with MiXCR, one row per CDR3 protein. The sample consists of more than 150,000 distinct CDR3 sequences, over 15% of them appearing once. Sequenced input: CD8+ T cells from PBMCs. The receptor source for this set is a human donor in good health (CMV status not recorded). Some clones in this sample may be carry-over from other donors' samples. The CDR3 runs from the conserved cysteine through the conserved F or W. Fields, in order: clone size, J gene, D gene, V gene, CDR3 protein, CDR3 DNA. A D gene is named only where the DNA matches it firmly. The size of a clone is reported for some rows only, either as once, few or many, or as a class for expanded clones.

size: few
J: TRBJ2-1
D: TRBD2
V: TRBV7-9
CDR3: CASSPMRSGVYNEQFF
DNA: TGTGCCAGCAGCCCCATGCGTAGCGGGGTTTACAATGAGCAGTTCTTC

size: many
J: TRBJ1-2
D: -
V: TRBV29-1
CDR3: CSVVGANYGYTF
DNA: TGCAGCGTTGTTGGGGCTAACTATGGCTACACCTTC

size: many
J: TRBJ2-1
D: TRBD2
V: TRBV7-8
CDR3: CASSLSSGGALNSYNEQFF
DNA: TGTGCCAGCAGCTTATCCAGCGGGGGGGCCCTAAATAGTTACAATGAGCAGTTCTTC

size: few
J: TRBJ1-2
D: -
V: TRBV7-6
CDR3: CASSLGSPEGYTF
DNA: TGTGCCAGCAGCTTGGGCAGTCCGGAGGGCTACACCTTC

size: many
J: TRBJ1-2
D: -
V: TRBV29-1
CDR3: CSVEDRVNYGYTF
DNA: TGCAGCGTTGAAGACAGGGTGAACTATGGCTACACCTTC

size: -
J: TRBJ2-3
D: TRBD2
V: TRBV6-1
CDR3: CASSGTSGGADTQYF
DNA: TGTGCCAGCAGTGGGACTAGCGGGGGGGCAGATACGCAGTATTTT

size: few
J: TRBJ2-1
D: TRBD2
V: TRBV28
CDR3: CASSPRTSGANYNEQFF
DNA: TGTGCCAGCAGTCCCAGGACTAGCGGGGCGAACTACAATGAGCAGTTCTTC

size: few
J: TRBJ1-1
D: TRBD1
V: TRBV27
CDR3: CASSPGTGSNTEAFF
DNA: TGTGCCAGCAGCCCGGGGACAGGGTCGAACACTGAAGCTTTCTTT

size: few
J: TRBJ2-1
D: TRBD2
V: TRBV6-5
CDR3: CASSYSLAGLAGVSEQFF
DNA: TGTGCCAGCAGTTACTCCCTAGCCGGACTAGCGGGAGTCTCTGAGCAGTTCTTC

size: few
J: TRBJ2-1
D: -
V: TRBV7-6
CDR3: CASSGGGSYNEQFF
DNA: TGTGCCAGCAGTGGTGGGGGATCCTACAATGAGCAGTTCTTC

size: few
J: TRBJ2-7
D: -
V: TRBV10-1
CDR3: CASSEPPGGSYEQYF
DNA: TGCGCCAGCAGTGAGCCCCCAGGGGGGTCCTACGAGCAGTACTTC

size: -
J: TRBJ2-3
D: TRBD1
V: TRBV19
CDR3: CASQGQGATDTQYF
DNA: TGTGCCAGTCAGGGACAGGGGGCCACAGATACGCAGTATTTT

size: -
J: TRBJ2-6
D: -
V: TRBV15
CDR3: CATSRTGSGANVLTF
DNA: TGTGCCACCAGCAGAACAGGCTCTGGGGCCAACGTCCTGACTTTC

size: -
J: TRBJ2-1
D: TRBD2
V: TRBV7-2
CDR3: CASSAGLAGDLSYNEQFF
DNA: TGTGCCAGCAGCGCAGGACTAGCGGGAGACCTCTCCTACAATGAGCAGTTCTTC

size: -
J: TRBJ2-1
D: TRBD1
V: TRBV7-8
CDR3: CASSSPDRGSYNEQFF
DNA: TGTGCCAGCAGCTCCCCCGACAGGGGCTCCTACAATGAGCAGTTCTTC

size: few
J: TRBJ2-7
D: -
V: TRBV27
CDR3: CASGRQTGYEQYF
DNA: TGTGCCAGCGGACGGCAGACGGGGTACGAGCAGTACTTC

size: -
J: TRBJ1-1
D: TRBD1
V: TRBV19
CDR3: CASTRDSVEEAFF
DNA: TGTGCCAGTACCCGGGACAGTGTAGAGGAAGCTTTCTTT

size: -
J: TRBJ1-4
D: TRBD1
V: TRBV7-8
CDR3: CASSPDREPLFF
DNA: TGTGCCAGCAGCCCGGACAGGGAGCCCCTGTTTTTT

size: -
J: TRBJ2-1
D: -
V: TRBV11-1
CDR3: CASSPNRGGHTYNEQFF
DNA: TGTGCCAGCAGCCCAAACCGTGGGGGCCACACCTACAATGAGCAGTTCTTC

size: -
J: TRBJ1-5
D: -
V: TRBV19
CDR3: CASISGRKVDQPQHF
DNA: TGTGCCAGTATTTCCGGGCGCAAGGTCGATCAGCCCCAGCATTTT

size: many
J: TRBJ1-4
D: -
V: TRBV20-1
CDR3: CSAPQGPQEKLFF
DNA: TGCAGTGCGCCTCAGGGGCCCCAGGAAAAACTGTTTTTT

size: -
J: TRBJ2-7
D: -
V: TRBV6-1
CDR3: CASQGSTYEQYF
DNA: TGTGCCAGCCAGGGGTCTACCTACGAGCAGTACTTC

size: -
J: TRBJ2-4
D: -
V: TRBV6-6
CDR3: CASSYSWVAGQYF
DNA: TGTGCCAGCAGTTACTCTTGGGTGGCGGGTCAGTACTTC

size: once
J: TRBJ2-1
D: -
V: TRBV7-9
CDR3: CASSLEAGPYNEQFF
DNA: TGTGCCAGCAGCTTAGAGGCAGGACCATACAATGAGCAGTTCTTC

size: -
J: TRBJ2-1
D: TRBD2
V: TRBV19
CDR3: CASSSGRAFDEQFF
DNA: TGTGCCAGTAGTAGCGGGAGGGCCTTCGATGAGCAGTTCTTC

size: few
J: TRBJ2-7
D: TRBD1
V: TRBV28
CDR3: CASSPDRGQYEQYF
DNA: TGTGCCAGCAGTCCAGACAGGGGGCAATACGAGCAGTACTTC

size: -
J: TRBJ2-4
D: -
V: TRBV7-9
CDR3: CASRSNDIQYF
DNA: TGTGCCAGCAGGAGTAATGACATTCAGTACTTC

size: many
J: TRBJ1-5
D: -
V: TRBV7-8
CDR3: CASSLGSAGNQPQHF
DNA: TGTGCCAGCAGCTTAGGTTCGGCTGGCAATCAGCCCCAGCATTTT

size: -
J: TRBJ2-7
D: -
V: TRBV6-1
CDR3: CASIEGGSSYEQYF
DNA: TGTGCCAGCATTGAAGGGGGGTCGTCCTACGAGCAGTACTTC

size: -
J: TRBJ2-1
D: TRBD2
V: TRBV4-3
CDR3: CASSRTSGGYSYNEQFF
DNA: TGCGCCAGCAGCCGGACTAGCGGGGGATACTCCTACAATGAGCAGTTCTTC

size: few
J: TRBJ2-5
D: -
V: TRBV15
CDR3: CATSRDKVLGEETQYF
DNA: TGTGCCACCAGCAGAGATAAGGTTTTGGGAGAGGAGACCCAGTACTTC

size: few
J: TRBJ1-2
D: -
V: TRBV7-2
CDR3: CASSLALRGYGYTF
DNA: TGTGCCAGCAGCTTAGCACTTCGAGGCTATGGCTACACCTTC

size: few
J: TRBJ2-7
D: -
V: TRBV5-6
CDR3: CASSGDVSYEQYF
DNA: TGTGCCAGCAGCGGGGACGTCTCCTACGAGCAGTACTTC

size: -
J: TRBJ2-3
D: -
V: TRBV4-3
CDR3: CASSLRVIGTDTQYF
DNA: TGCGCCAGCAGTCTCAGGGTGATCGGCACAGATACGCAGTATTTT

size: once
J: TRBJ1-5
D: -
V: TRBV11-1
CDR3: CASSLESRQPQHF
DNA: TGTGCCAGCAGCTTAGAGTCCAGGCAGCCCCAGCATTTT

size: few
J: TRBJ2-1
D: TRBD1
V: TRBV29-1
CDR3: CSVESDRGHNEQFF
DNA: TGCAGCGTTGAATCGGACAGGGGGCACAATGAGCAGTTCTTC

size: -
J: TRBJ1-1
D: TRBD1
V: TRBV11-2
CDR3: CASSFGRGMNTEAFF
DNA: TGTGCCAGCAGCTTCGGCAGGGGGATGAACACTGAAGCTTTCTTT

size: many
J: TRBJ1-3
D: TRBD1
V: TRBV7-2
CDR3: CASSMTGGGNTIYF
DNA: TGTGCCAGCAGCATGACAGGGGGTGGAAACACCATATATTTT

size: -
J: TRBJ1-1
D: -
V: TRBV5-1
CDR3: CASSLKQGYGTEAFF
DNA: TGCGCCAGCAGCCTGAAACAGGGTTATGGCACTGAAGCTTTCTTT

size: -
J: TRBJ2-7
D: -
V: TRBV27
CDR3: CASSLAGPVSYEQYF
DNA: TGTGCCAGCAGTTTAGCGGGCCCCGTCTCCTACGAGCAGTACTTC

size: few
J: TRBJ1-2
D: -
V: TRBV7-9
CDR3: CASSFLVRESYGYTF
DNA: TGTGCCAGCAGCTTCTTGGTGAGGGAATCTTATGGCTACACCTTC

size: -
J: TRBJ2-7
D: -
V: TRBV28
CDR3: CASSFRAGVSSYEQYF
DNA: TGTGCCAGCAGTTTTCGGGCAGGAGTTAGCTCCTACGAGCAGTACTTC

size: many
J: TRBJ2-5
D: -
V: TRBV29-1
CDR3: CSVPGYWERETQYF
DNA: TGCAGCGTTCCTGGATATTGGGAGCGAGAGACCCAGTACTTC

size: -
J: TRBJ2-7
D: TRBD2
V: TRBV7-2
CDR3: CASSLRLAGPVSYEQYF
DNA: TGTGCCAGCAGCTTGAGACTAGCGGGTCCCGTCTCCTACGAGCAGTACTTC

size: -
J: TRBJ2-7
D: TRBD1
V: TRBV28
CDR3: CASSRTGWGSYEQYF
DNA: TGTGCCAGCAGTAGGACAGGATGGGGATCCTACGAGCAGTACTTC

size: few
J: TRBJ2-1
D: -
V: TRBV5-6
CDR3: CASSRLAYEQFF
DNA: TGTGCCAGCAGCCGACTGGCGTATGAGCAGTTCTTC

size: once
J: TRBJ2-5
D: TRBD1
V: TRBV2
CDR3: CASSAGTGKETQYF
DNA: TGTGCCAGCAGTGCCGGGACAGGGAAAGAGACCCAGTACTTC

size: few
J: TRBJ2-3
D: -
V: TRBV29-1
CDR3: CSVERSADTDTQYF
DNA: TGCAGCGTTGAGCGGTCAGCAGACACAGATACGCAGTATTTT

size: few
J: TRBJ1-5
D: TRBD1
V: TRBV6-5
CDR3: CARGLGRGRWDQPQHF
DNA: TGTGCCAGGGGGCTGGGCAGGGGGCGATGGGATCAGCCCCAGCATTTT

size: -
J: TRBJ2-7
D: -
V: TRBV11-2
CDR3: CASSLELSGNYEQYF
DNA: TGTGCCAGCAGCTTAGAACTTTCCGGGAACTACGAGCAGTACTTC

size: many
J: TRBJ2-7
D: -
V: TRBV7-2
CDR3: CASKAGTGHYEQYF
DNA: TGTGCCAGCAAGGCCGGGACGGGCCACTACGAGCAGTACTTC

size: -
J: TRBJ2-6
D: TRBD1
V: TRBV20-1
CDR3: CSASQPPGQGGTGANVLTF
DNA: TGCAGTGCTAGCCAGCCGCCGGGACAGGGGGGGACCGGGGCCAACGTCCTGACTTTC

size: -
J: TRBJ2-1
D: -
V: TRBV4-3
CDR3: CASSQETYGGEPYNEQFF
DNA: TGCGCCAGCAGCCAAGAAACGTATGGCGGGGAACCCTACAATGAGCAGTTCTTC